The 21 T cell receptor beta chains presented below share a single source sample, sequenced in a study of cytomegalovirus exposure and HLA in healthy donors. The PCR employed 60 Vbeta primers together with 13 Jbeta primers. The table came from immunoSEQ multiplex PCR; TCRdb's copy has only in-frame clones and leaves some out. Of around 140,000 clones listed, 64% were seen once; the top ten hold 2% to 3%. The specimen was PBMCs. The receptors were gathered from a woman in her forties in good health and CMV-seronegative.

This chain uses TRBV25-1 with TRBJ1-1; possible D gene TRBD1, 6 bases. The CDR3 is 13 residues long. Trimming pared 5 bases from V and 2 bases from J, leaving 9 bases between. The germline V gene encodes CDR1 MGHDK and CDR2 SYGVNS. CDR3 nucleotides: TGTGCCAGCAGTCTGGGGGCTAACACTGAAGCTTTCTTT. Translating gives CASSLGANTEAFF.

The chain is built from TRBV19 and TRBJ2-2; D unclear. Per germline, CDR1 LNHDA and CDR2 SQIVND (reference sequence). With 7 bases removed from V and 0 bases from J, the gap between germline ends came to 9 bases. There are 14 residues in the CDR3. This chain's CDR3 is CASKWATNTGELFF. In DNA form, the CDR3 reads TGTGCCAGTAAATGGGCCACGAACACCGGGGAGCTGTTTTTT.

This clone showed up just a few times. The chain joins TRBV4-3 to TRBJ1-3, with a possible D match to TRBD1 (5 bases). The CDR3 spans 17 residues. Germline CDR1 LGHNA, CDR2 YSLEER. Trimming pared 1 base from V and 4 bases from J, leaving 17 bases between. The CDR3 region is CASSQGRTGRSGNTIYF. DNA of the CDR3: TGCGCCAGCAGCCAAGGTCGAACAGGACGGTCAGGAAACACCATATATTTT.

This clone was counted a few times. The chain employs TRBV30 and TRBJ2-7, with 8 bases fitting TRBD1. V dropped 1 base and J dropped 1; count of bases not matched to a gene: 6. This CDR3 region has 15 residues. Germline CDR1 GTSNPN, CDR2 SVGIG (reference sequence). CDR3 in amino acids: CAWSDGTGTSYEQYF. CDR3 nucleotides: TGTGCCTGGAGTGACGGGACAGGTACTTCCTACGAGCAGTACTTC.

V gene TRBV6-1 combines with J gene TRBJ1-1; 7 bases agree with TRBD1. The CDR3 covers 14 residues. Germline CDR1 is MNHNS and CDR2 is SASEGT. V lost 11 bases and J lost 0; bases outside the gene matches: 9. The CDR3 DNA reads TGTGCCGGTGGTCTGACAGGGATGAACACTGAAGCTTTCTTT. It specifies CAGGLTGMNTEAFF.

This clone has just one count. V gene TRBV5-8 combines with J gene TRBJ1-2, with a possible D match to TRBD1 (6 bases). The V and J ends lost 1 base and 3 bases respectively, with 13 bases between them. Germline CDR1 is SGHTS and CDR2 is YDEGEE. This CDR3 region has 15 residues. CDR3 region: CASSLTGSLDYGYTF. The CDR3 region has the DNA TGTGCCAGCAGCTTGACAGGGAGTTTGGACTATGGCTACACCTTC.

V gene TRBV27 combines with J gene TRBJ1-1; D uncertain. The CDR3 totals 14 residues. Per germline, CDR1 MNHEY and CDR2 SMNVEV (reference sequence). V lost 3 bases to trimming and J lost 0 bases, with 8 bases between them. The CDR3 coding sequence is TGTGCCAGCAGTTTGCGGCGGCTGAACACTGAAGCTTTCTTT. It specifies CASSLRRLNTEAFF.

The chain's CDR3 is CASRALNRATGSPLHF. DNA for the CDR3: TGTGCCAGCAGAGCTCTTAACAGGGCTACCGGGTCACCCCTCCACTTT. This chain links TRBV11-2 with TRBJ1-6, with TRBD1 as a possible D gene (6 bases). The CDR3 totals 16 residues. V dropped 6 bases and J dropped 10 bases, with 22 bases sitting between them. Germline V gives CDR1 SGHAT, CDR2 FQNNGV.

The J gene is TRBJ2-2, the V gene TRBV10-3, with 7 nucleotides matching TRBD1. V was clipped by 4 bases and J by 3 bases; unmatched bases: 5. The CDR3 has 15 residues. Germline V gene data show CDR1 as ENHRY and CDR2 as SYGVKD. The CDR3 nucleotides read TGTGCCATCAGTGGGGGACAGTCTCACACCGGGGAGCTGTTTTTT. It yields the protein CAISGGQSHTGELFF.

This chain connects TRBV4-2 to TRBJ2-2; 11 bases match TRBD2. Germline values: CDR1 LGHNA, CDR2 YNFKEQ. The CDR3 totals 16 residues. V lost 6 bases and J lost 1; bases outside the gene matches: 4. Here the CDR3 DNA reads TGTGCCAGCAGTACACTAGCGGGGGTGAACACCGGGGAGCTGTTTTTT. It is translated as CASSTLAGVNTGELFF.

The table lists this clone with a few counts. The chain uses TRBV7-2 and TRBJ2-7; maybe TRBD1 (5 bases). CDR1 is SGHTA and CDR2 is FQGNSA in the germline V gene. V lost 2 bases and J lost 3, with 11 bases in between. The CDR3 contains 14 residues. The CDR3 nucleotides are TGTGCCAGCAGCTTATTGGGCCAGGGCTACGAGCAGTACTTC. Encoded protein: CASSLLGQGYEQYF.

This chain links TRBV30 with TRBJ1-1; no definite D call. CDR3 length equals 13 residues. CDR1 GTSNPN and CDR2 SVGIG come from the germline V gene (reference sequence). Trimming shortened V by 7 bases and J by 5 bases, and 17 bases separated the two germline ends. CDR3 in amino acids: CASGEDLGTEAFF. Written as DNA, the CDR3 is TGTGCCTCCGGGGAGGACCTCGGGACTGAAGCTTTCTTT.

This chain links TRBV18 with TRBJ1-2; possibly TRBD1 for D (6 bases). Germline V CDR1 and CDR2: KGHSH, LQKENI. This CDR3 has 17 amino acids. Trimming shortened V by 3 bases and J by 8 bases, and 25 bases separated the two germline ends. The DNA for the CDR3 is TGTGCCAGCTCACCGAACCCCACAGGGCTACTCGTCGGGGGCTACACCTTC. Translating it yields CASSPNPTGLLVGGYTF.

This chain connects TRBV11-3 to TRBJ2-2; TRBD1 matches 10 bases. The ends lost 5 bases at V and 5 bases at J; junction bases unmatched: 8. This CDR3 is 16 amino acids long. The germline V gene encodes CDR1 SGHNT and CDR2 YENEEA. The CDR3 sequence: CASSPGRGQGTGELFF. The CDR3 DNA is TGTGCCAGCAGCCCCGGGCGGGGACAGGGGACCGGGGAGCTGTTTTTT.

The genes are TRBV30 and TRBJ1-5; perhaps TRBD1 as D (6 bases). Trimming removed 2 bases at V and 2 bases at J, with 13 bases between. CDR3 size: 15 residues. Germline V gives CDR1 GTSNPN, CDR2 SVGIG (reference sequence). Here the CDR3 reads CAWSRDRTRNQPQHF. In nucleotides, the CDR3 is TGTGCCTGGAGTCGAGACAGGACCCGCAATCAGCCCCAGCATTTT.

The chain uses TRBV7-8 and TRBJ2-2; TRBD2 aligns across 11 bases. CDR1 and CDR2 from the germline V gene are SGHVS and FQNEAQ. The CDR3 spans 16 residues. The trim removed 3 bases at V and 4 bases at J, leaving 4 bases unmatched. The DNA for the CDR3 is TGTGCCAGCAGCTTGGGGACTAGCGGAGTCACCGGGGAGCTGTTTTTT. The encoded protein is CASSLGTSGVTGELFF.

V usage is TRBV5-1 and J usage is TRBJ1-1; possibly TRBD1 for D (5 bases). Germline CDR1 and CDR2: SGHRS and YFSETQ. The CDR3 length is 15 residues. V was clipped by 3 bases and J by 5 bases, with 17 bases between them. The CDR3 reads CASSSDHRGETEAFF. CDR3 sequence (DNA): TGCGCCAGCAGCTCGGACCACCGGGGGGAGACTGAAGCTTTCTTT. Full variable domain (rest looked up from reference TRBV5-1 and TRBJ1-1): KAGVTQTPRYLIKTRGQQVTLSCSPISGHRSVSWYQQTPGQGLQFLFEYFSETQRNKGNFPGRFSGRQFSNSRSEMNVSTLELGDSALYLCASSSDHRGETEAFFGQGTRLTVV.

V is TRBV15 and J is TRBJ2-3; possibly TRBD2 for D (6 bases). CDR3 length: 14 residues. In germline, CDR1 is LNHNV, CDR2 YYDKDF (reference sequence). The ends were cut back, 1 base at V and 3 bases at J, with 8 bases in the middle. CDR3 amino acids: CATSRGGETDTQYF. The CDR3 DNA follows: TGTGCCACCAGCAGAGGGGGGGAAACAGATACGCAGTATTTT.

This CDR3 is CASSFGTSGGALGNEQFF. In DNA, the CDR3 is TGTGCCAGCAGCTTCGGGACTAGCGGGGGGGCCTTGGGGAATGAGCAGTTCTTC. The chain has TRBV7-9 and TRBJ2-1, with 16 bases lining up with TRBD2. The V segment lost 3 bases and the J segment 7 bases; nucleotides outside the gene matches: 9. CDR1 SEHNR and CDR2 FQNEAQ come from the germline V gene (reference sequence). This CDR3 region has 18 residues.

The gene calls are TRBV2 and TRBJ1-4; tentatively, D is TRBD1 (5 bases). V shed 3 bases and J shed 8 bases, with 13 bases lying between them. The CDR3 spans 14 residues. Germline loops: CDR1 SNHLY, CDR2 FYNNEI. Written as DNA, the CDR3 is TGTGCCAGCAGTGACACAGGCCCAACCGAAAAACTGTTTTTT. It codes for CASSDTGPTEKLFF.

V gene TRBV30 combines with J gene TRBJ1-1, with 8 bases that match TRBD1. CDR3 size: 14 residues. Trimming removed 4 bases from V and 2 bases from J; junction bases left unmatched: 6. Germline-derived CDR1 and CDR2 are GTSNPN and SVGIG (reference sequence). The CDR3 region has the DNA TGTGCCTGGAATCGCGGACAGGGTAACACTGAAGCTTTCTTT. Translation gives CAWNRGQGNTEAFF.